This is a list of T cell receptor beta chains from one sample in a study of cytomegalovirus exposure and HLA in healthy donors. Only in-frame clones appear in the TCRdb table, and some are missing; sequencing was by immunoSEQ multiplex PCR. In the table there are roughly 150,000 clones, 81% of which are singletons. Specimen: PBMCs. The receptor source for this set is a man aged 45 to 65 in good health and CMV-seropositive. Both conserved end residues are part of each CDR3. D genes are given only for firm matches. Clone sizes are given selectively: once, few, many, or a class where the clone is expanded.

j_call v_call clone_size d_call cdr3_aa cdr3_nt
TRBJ1-5 TRBV6-6 . . CASSYSSLNQPQHF TGTGCCAGCAGTTACTCGTCCCTCAATCAGCCCCAGCATTTT
TRBJ2-5 TRBV2 once . CASVGAGGSQYF TGTGCCAGTGTCGGGGCAGGGGGGTCCCAGTACTTC
TRBJ2-5 TRBV28 once TRBD2 CASSSWTSGVKETQYF TGTGCCAGCAGTTCCTGGACTAGCGGGGTAAAAGAGACCCAGTACTTC
TRBJ1-2 TRBV25-1 . TRBD1 CASSDTTGTGYGYTF TGTGCCAGCAGTGATACCACCGGGACAGGGTATGGCTACACCTTC
TRBJ2-1 TRBV6-6 . . CAGRLDLYNEQFF TGTGCCGGAAGACTAGACCTCTACAATGAGCAGTTCTTC
TRBJ1-3 TRBV5-1 . . CASRGAGGNTIYF TGCGCCAGCAGAGGGGCAGGTGGAAACACCATATATTTT
TRBJ2-1 TRBV2 . TRBD2 CASRDPMGGDLNEQFF TGTGCCAGCAGAGACCCTATGGGGGGGGATCTCAATGAGCAGTTCTTC
TRBJ2-1 TRBV20-1 . . CSARGTATQFF TGCAGTGCTAGAGGGACTGCAACGCAGTTCTTC
TRBJ2-7 TRBV5-6 . . CASSWGVYEQYF TGTGCCAGCAGCTGGGGGGTCTACGAGCAGTACTTC
TRBJ2-5 TRBV2 . . CASRGDRETQYF TGTGCCAGCAGGGGCGATAGAGAGACCCAGTACTTC
TRBJ1-2 TRBV7-9 . TRBD1 CASSLDLTGKGYTF TGTGCCAGCAGCTTAGATCTGACAGGGAAAGGCTACACCTTC
TRBJ1-4 TRBV6-5 . . CASSYSGGVEEKLFF TGTGCCAGCAGTTACTCAGGGGGGGTAGAAGAAAAACTGTTTTTT
TRBJ2-7 TRBV9 . . CASSVGPGESNEQYF TGTGCCAGCAGCGTAGGCCCAGGGGAAAGTAACGAGCAGTACTTC
TRBJ1-6 TRBV5-1 . TRBD1 CASSFQGEANSPLHF TGCGCCAGCAGCTTCCAGGGGGAAGCTAATTCACCCCTCCACTTT
TRBJ2-7 TRBV11-3 . TRBD1 CASSPGDRAYEQYF TGTGCCAGCAGCCCCGGGGACAGAGCCTACGAGCAGTACTTC
TRBJ1-1 TRBV30 . . CAWSGSGLNTEAFF TGTGCCTGGAGTGGGTCAGGGCTCAACACTGAAGCTTTCTTT
TRBJ2-1 TRBV6-5 . TRBD2 CASSSSGGTYNEQFF TGTGCCAGCAGTTCTAGCGGGGGGACTTACAATGAGCAGTTCTTC
TRBJ2-7 TRBV28 once TRBD1 CASSSGRTGGLYEQYF TGTGCCAGCAGTTCAGGACGGACAGGGGGGCTCTACGAGCAGTACTTC
TRBJ1-5 TRBV6-6 . . CASRPTELGNQPQHF TGTGCCAGCAGACCGACAGAGCTGGGCAATCAGCCCCAGCATTTT
TRBJ1-6 TRBV5-1 few . CASSLEQYGNSPLHF TGCGCCAGCAGCTTGGAACAGTACGGAAATTCACCCCTCCACTTT
TRBJ2-5 TRBV6-1 . . CASRKGGAQETQYF TGTGCCAGCAGGAAAGGGGGGGCGCAAGAGACCCAGTACTTC
TRBJ1-1 TRBV5-4 once . CASKKGAEAFF TGTGCCAGCAAAAAGGGGGCTGAAGCTTTCTTT
TRBJ1-2 TRBV5-1 . TRBD1 CASSLDRSSGYTF TGCGCCAGCAGTTTGGACAGGTCGTCTGGCTACACCTTC
TRBJ1-4 TRBV4-2 . TRBD1 CASCRTGPGDRYEKLFF TGTGCCAGCTGCCGGACAGGGCCGGGTGATCGGTATGAAAAACTGTTTTTT
TRBJ2-1 TRBV5-4 . . CASSPPGLSYNEQFF TGTGCCAGCAGCCCGCCGGGACTTTCCTACAATGAGCAGTTCTTC
TRBJ1-1 TRBV2 . TRBD1 CASLTGVNTEAFF TGTGCCAGCCTAACAGGGGTGAACACTGAAGCTTTCTTT
TRBJ2-1 TRBV10-1 . TRBD2 CASSALADNEQFF TGCGCCAGCAGTGCACTAGCGGACAATGAGCAGTTCTTC
TRBJ1-2 TRBV2 . TRBD1 CASTVPGQRNYGYTF TGTGCCAGTACTGTGCCGGGACAGCGTAACTATGGCTACACCTTC
TRBJ2-2 TRBV29-1 once TRBD2 CSVDLAGTGELFF TGCAGCGTTGACCTAGCGGGGACCGGGGAGCTGTTTTTT
TRBJ1-2 TRBV7-3 . TRBD1 CASSSGQGYGYTF TGTGCCAGCAGCTCCGGACAGGGATATGGCTACACCTTC
TRBJ2-7 TRBV10-1 . . CASSEPPNADEQYF TGCGCCAGCAGTGAGCCGCCCAACGCGGACGAGCAGTACTTC
TRBJ1-4 TRBV9 . TRBD1 CASSDGTGRHEKLFF TGTGCCAGCAGCGATGGGACAGGGAGGCATGAAAAACTGTTTTTT
TRBJ2-5 TRBV7-3 . . CASSLKREETQYF TGTGCCAGCAGCTTAAAAAGGGAGGAGACCCAGTACTTC
TRBJ2-5 TRBV9 . TRBD2 CASSVASGSWETQYF TGTGCCAGCAGCGTAGCTAGCGGGAGCTGGGAGACCCAGTACTTC
TRBJ2-2 TRBV7-9 . TRBD2 CASSGARLAGSTGELFF TGTGCCAGCAGCGGGGCCAGACTAGCGGGATCCACCGGGGAGCTGTTTTTT
TRBJ2-4 TRBV9 . . CASSVGGAKNIQYF TGTGCCAGCAGCGTAGGAGGGGCCAAAAACATTCAGTACTTC
TRBJ1-1 TRBV27 few . CASSPLWALQGNYEAFF TGTGCCAGCAGCCCCTTGTGGGCGCTCCAGGGGAACTACGAAGCTTTCTTT
TRBJ2-7 TRBV28 . TRBD1 CASSVTGTASYEQYF TGTGCCAGCAGTGTAACCGGGACAGCATCCTACGAGCAGTACTTC
TRBJ1-1 TRBV6-5 . . CASRPGIMNTEAFF TGTGCCAGCAGACCAGGGATTATGAACACTGAAGCTTTCTTT
TRBJ2-5 TRBV6-1 . TRBD2 CASSEAGGGAQTQYF TGTGCCAGCAGTGAAGCTGGCGGGGGGGCGCAGACCCAGTACTTC
TRBJ2-7 TRBV5-4 . TRBD1 CASSLGRTGWNEQYF TGTGCCAGCAGCTTGGGACGGACAGGGTGGAACGAGCAGTACTTC
TRBJ1-5 TRBV30 few . CAWAARSNQPQHF TGTGCCTGGGCGGCTCGTAGCAATCAGCCCCAGCATTTT
TRBJ2-7 TRBV18 . TRBD1 CASSPGTGGLEQYF TGTGCCAGCTCACCGGGGACAGGGGGGCTAGAGCAGTACTTC
TRBJ1-1 TRBV7-6 . TRBD1 CASSSGGPNTEAFF TGTGCCAGCAGCTCAGGGGGCCCTAACACTGAAGCTTTCTTT
TRBJ2-3 TRBV5-1 . TRBD2 CASSIGTSGTDTQYF TGCGCCAGCAGCATCGGGACTAGCGGCACAGATACGCAGTATTTT
TRBJ2-4 TRBV11-2 . . CASSPTGVGQYF TGTGCCAGCAGCCCGACGGGGGTCGGGCAGTACTTC